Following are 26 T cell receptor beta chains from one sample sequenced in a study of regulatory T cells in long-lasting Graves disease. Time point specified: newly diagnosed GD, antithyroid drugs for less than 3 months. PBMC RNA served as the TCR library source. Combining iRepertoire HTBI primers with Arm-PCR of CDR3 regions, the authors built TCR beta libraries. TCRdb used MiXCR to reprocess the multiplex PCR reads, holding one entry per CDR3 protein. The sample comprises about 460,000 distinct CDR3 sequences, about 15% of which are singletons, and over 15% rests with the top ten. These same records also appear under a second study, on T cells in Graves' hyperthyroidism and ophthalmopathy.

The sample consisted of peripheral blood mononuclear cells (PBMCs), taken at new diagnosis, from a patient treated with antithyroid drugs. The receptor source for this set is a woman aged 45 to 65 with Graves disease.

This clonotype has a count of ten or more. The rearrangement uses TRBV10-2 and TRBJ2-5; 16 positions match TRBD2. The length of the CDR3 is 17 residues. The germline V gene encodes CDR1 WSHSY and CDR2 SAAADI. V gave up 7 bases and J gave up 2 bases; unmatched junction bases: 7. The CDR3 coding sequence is TGCGCCAGCATTGGGACTAGCGGGAGGGCCCGTCAAGAGACCCAGTACTTC. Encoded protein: CASIGTSGRARQETQYF.

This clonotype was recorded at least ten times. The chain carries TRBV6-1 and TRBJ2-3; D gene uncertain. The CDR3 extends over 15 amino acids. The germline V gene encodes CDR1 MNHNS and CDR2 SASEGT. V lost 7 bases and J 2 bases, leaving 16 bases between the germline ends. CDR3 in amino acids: CASKTLPSLTDTQYF. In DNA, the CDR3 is TGTGCCAGCAAGACATTACCCTCTCTCACAGATACGCAGTATTTT.

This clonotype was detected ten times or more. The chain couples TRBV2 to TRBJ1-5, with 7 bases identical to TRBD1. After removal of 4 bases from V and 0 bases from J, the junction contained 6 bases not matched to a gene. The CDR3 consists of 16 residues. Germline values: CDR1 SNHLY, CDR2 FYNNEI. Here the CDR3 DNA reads TGTGCCAGCAGTGGGGACAGCGTTTATAGCAATCAGCCCCAGCATTTT. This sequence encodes CASSGDSVYSNQPQHF.

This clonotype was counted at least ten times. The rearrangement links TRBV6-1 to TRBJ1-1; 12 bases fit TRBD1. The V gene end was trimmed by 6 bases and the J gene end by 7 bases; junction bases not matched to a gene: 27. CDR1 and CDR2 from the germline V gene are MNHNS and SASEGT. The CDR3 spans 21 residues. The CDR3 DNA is TGTGCCAGCAGCGACCGAAAGAGGGGCACCGGGACAGGGGGCACACGCAGTGAAGCTTTCTTT. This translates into CASSDRKRGTGTGGTRSEAFF.

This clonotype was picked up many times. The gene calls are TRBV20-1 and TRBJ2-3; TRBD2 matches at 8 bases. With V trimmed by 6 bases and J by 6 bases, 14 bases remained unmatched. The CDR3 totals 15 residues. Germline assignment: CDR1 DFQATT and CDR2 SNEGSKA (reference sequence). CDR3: CSASGSGVIYDTQYF. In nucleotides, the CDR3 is TGCAGTGCCTCTGGTAGCGGGGTTATATACGATACGCAGTATTTT.

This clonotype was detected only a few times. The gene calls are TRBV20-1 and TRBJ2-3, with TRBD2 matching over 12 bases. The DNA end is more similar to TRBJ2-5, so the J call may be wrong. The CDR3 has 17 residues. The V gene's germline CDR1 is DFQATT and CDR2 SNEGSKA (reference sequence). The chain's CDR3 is CSAKELAGGPVDETQYF. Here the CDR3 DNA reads TGCAGTGCGAAAGAACTAGCGGGAGGTCCAGTGGATGAGACCCAGTACTTC.

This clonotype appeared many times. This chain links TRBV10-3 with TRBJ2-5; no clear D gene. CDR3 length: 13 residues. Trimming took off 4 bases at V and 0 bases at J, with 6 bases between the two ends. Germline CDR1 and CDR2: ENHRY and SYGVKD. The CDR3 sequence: CAISGGYQETQYF. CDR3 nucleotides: TGTGCCATCAGTGGCGGCTACCAAGAGACCCAGTACTTC.

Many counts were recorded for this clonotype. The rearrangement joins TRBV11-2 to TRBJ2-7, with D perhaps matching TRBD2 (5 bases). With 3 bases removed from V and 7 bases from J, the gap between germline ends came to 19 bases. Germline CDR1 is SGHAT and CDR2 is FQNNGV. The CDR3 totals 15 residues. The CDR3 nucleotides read TGTGCCAGCAGCTTTTCGAGCGGTGCGCTACGAGAGCAGTACTTC. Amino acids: CASSFSSGALREQYF.

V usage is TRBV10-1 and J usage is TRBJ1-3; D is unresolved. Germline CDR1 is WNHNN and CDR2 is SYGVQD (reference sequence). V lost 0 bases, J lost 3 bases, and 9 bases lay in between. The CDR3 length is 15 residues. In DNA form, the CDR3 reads TGCGCCAGCAGTGAGTCGATCGGGAATGGAAACACCATATATTTT. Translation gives CASSESIGNGNTIYF.

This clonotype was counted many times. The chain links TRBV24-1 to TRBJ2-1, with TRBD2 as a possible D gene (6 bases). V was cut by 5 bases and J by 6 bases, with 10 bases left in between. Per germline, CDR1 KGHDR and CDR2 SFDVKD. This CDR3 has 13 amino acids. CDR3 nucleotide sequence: TGTGCCACCAGTGGGGACTTCCTCAATGAGCAGTTCTTC. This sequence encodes CATSGDFLNEQFF.

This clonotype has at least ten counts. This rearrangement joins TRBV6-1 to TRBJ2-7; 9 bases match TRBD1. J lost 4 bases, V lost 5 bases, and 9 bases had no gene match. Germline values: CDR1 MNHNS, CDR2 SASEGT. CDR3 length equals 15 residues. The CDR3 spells CASSNTGTGRYEQYF. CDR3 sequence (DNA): TGTGCCAGCAGTAACACCGGGACAGGGCGATACGAGCAGTACTTC.

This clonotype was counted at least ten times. The CDR3 loop reads CASSLVLGHGYTF. Here the CDR3 DNA reads TGCGCCAGCAGCTTGGTTCTGGGGCATGGCTACACCTTC. V and J are TRBV5-1 and TRBJ1-2; D may be TRBD1 (5 bases). The CDR3 has 13 amino acids. The V gene's germline CDR1 is SGHRS and CDR2 YFSETQ. V gave up 0 bases and J gave up 6 bases, with 9 bases separating them.

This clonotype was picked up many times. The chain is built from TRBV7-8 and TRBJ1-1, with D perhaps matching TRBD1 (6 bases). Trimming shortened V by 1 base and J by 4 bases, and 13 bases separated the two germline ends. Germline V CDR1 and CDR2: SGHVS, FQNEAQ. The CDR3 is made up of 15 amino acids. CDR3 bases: TGTGCCAGCAGCTTAGTCCGGGACACTTTCACTGAAGCTTTCTTT. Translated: CASSLVRDTFTEAFF. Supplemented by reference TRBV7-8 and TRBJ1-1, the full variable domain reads GAGVSQSPRYKVAKRGQDVALRCDPISGHVSLFWYQQALGQGPEFLTYFQNEAQLDKSGLPSDRFFAERPEGSVSTLKIQRTQQEDSAVYLCASSLVRDTFTEAFFGQGTRLTVV.

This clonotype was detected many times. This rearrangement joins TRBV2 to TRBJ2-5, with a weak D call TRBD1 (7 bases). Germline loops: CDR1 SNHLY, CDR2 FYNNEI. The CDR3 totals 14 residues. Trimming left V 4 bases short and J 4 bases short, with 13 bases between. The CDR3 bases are TGTGCCAGCAGTGTAAACAGGGGAGGAGAGACCCAGTACTTC. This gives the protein CASSVNRGGETQYF.

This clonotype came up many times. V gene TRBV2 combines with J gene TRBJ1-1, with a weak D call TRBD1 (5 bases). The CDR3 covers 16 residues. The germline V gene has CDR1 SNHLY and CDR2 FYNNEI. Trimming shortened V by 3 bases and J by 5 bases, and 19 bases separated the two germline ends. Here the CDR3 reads CASSDWDAAIGTEAFF. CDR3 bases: TGTGCCAGCAGTGATTGGGACGCAGCTATTGGAACTGAAGCTTTCTTT.

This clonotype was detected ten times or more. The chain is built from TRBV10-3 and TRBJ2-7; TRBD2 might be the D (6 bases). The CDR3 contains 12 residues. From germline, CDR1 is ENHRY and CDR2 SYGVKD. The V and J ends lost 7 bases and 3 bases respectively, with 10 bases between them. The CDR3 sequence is CAITPGGYEQYF. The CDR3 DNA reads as TGTGCCATCACTCCCGGGGGCTACGAGCAGTACTTC.

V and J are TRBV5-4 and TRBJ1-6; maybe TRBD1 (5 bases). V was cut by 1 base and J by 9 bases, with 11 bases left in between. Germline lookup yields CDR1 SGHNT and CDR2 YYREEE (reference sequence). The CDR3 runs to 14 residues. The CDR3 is CASSLTGRGSPLHF. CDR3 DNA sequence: TGTGCCAGCAGCTTGACAGGAAGGGGTTCACCCCTCCACTTT.

The CDR3 is CASSVRGAPNTGELFF. The CDR3 DNA reads as TGTGCCAGCAGTGTGAGGGGGGCCCCGAACACCGGGGAGCTGTTTTTT. The chain combines TRBV2 with TRBJ2-2, with D possibly being TRBD1 or TRBD2 (6 bases each). Germline V gene lookup returns CDR1 SNHLY and CDR2 FYNNEI. V lost 4 bases and J lost 0, with 12 bases in between. The CDR3 loop spans 16 amino acids.

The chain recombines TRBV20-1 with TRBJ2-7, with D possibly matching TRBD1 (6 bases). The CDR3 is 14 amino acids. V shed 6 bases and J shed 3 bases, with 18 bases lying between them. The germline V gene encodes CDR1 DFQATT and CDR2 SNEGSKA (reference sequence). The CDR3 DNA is TGCAGTGCAAACAGGGTCTTTCATAACTACGAGCAGTACTTC. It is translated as CSANRVFHNYEQYF.

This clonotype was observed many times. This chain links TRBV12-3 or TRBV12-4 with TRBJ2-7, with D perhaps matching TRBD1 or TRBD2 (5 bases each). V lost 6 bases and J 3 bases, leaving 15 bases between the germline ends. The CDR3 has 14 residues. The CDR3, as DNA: TGTGCCAGCAGACCACGGGACGTGGGCTACGAGCAGTACTTC. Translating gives CASRPRDVGYEQYF.

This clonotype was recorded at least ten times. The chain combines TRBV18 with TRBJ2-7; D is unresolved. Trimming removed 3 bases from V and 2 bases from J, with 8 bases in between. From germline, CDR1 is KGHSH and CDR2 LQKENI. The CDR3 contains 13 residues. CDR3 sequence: CASSPGEAYEQYF. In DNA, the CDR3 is TGTGCCAGCTCACCTGGGGAAGCCTACGAGCAGTACTTC.

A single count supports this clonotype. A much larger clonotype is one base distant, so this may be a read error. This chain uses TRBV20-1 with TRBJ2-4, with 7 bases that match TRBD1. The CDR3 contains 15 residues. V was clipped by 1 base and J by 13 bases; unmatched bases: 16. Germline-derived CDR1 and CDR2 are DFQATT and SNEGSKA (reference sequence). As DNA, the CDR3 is TGCAGTGCTAGAGCGGCAGGGGGTCCTCAAGAGGCCCAGTACTTC. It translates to CSARAAGGPQEAQYF.

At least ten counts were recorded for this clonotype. CDR3 bases: TGTGCCAGCAGTATTACCGGGACAGCGTGGTACGAGCAGTACTTC. Translated: CASSITGTAWYEQYF. The chain uses TRBV28 and TRBJ2-7, with 7 bases fitting TRBD1. Germline V gene sequence: CDR1 MDHEN, CDR2 SYDVKM. The CDR3 contains 15 residues. The trim removed 5 bases at V and 4 bases at J, leaving 11 bases unmatched.

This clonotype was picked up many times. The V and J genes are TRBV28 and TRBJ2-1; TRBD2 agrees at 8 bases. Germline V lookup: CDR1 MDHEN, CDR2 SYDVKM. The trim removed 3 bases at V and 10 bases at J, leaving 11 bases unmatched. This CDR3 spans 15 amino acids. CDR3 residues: CASSFTRTSRQEQFF. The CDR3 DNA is TGTGCCAGCAGTTTTACTCGGACTAGCCGTCAGGAGCAGTTCTTC.

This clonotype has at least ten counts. The CDR3 DNA sequence: TGTGCCAGCCAGGGGACTAGCGTCAAAGAGACCCAGTACTTC. This gives the protein CASQGTSVKETQYF. The genes are TRBV28 and TRBJ2-5, with 10 positions matching TRBD2. Per the germline V gene, CDR1 is MDHEN and CDR2 is SYDVKM. The CDR3 has 14 amino acids. The V segment lost 8 bases and the J segment 3 bases; nucleotides outside the gene matches: 6.

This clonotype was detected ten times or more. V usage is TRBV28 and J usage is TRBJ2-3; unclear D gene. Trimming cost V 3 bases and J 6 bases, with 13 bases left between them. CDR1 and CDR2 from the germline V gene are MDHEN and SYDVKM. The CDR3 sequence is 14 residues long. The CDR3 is CASSLVGSYDTQYF. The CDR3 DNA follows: TGTGCCAGCAGTTTGGTGGGTAGTTACGATACGCAGTATTTT. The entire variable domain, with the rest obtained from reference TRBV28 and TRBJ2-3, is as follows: DVKVTQSSRYLVKRTGEKVFLECVQDMDHENMFWYRQDPGLGLRLIYFSYDVKMKEKGDIPEGYSVSREKKERFSLILESASTNQTSMYLCASSLVGSYDTQYFGPGTRLTVL.